A selection of T cell receptor beta chains follows, all from one sample in a study of graft-versus-host responses after intestinal transplantation. Assay used: immunoSEQ multiplex PCR; TCRdb lists only in-frame clones, some missing. This sample has about 47,000 clones, with approximately 95% found just once. No antigen is known for these receptors. The material was unstimulated CD8+ T cells sorted from spleen or lymph node cells, obtained before transplant. These receptors all stem from a human donor who was the organ donor for an intestinal transplant. The CDR3 runs from the conserved cysteine through the conserved F or W. Each record gives: J gene, D gene, clone size, V gene, CDR3 protein, CDR3 DNA. D genes are given only for firm matches. Where a row states a size, it is once, few, many or the class of an expanded clone; other rows omit it.

TRBJ2-5	TRBD2	-	TRBV2	CASSEAGTSGYQETQYF	TGTGCCAGCAGTGAAGCGGGGACTAGCGGATACCAAGAGACCCAGTACTTC
TRBJ2-1	TRBD1	-	TRBV27	CASSLRQGPAYNEQFF	TGTGCCAGCAGTTTACGACAGGGTCCAGCCTACAATGAGCAGTTCTTC
TRBJ1-3	TRBD1	once	TRBV27	CASSPSGGPGNTIYF	TGTGCCAGCAGTCCTTCAGGGGGCCCTGGAAACACCATATATTTT
TRBJ1-5	TRBD1	-	TRBV4-1	CASSQATGSNQPQHF	TGCGCCAGCAGCCAAGCGACAGGGTCCAATCAGCCCCAGCATTTT
TRBJ1-1	-	-	TRBV4-3	CASSETGFMNTEAFF	TGCGCCAGCAGCGAGACAGGCTTTATGAACACTGAAGCTTTCTTT
TRBJ2-3	-	once	TRBV9	CASSVAGAGTDTQYF	TGTGCCAGCAGCGTAGCTGGGGCAGGCACAGATACGCAGTATTTT
TRBJ2-7	TRBD1	-	TRBV5-4	CASSLGGVTGEGYEQYF	TGTGCCAGCAGCTTGGGTGGGGTGACAGGGGAAGGCTACGAGCAGTACTTC
TRBJ1-4	-	-	TRBV28	CASSFTQGSNEKLFF	TGTGCCAGCAGTTTTACGCAGGGGTCAAATGAAAAACTGTTTTTT
TRBJ1-1	-	few	TRBV10-3	CAISVGISNTEAFF	TGTGCCATCAGCGTGGGCATCTCGAACACTGAAGCTTTCTTT
TRBJ1-1	TRBD1	-	TRBV4-2	CASSQGQGTEAFF	TGTGCCAGCAGCCAAGGACAGGGCACTGAAGCTTTCTTT
TRBJ1-1	TRBD1	once	TRBV5-6	CASSADRGLGNTEAFF	TGTGCCAGCAGCGCGGACAGGGGCCTCGGGAACACTGAAGCTTTCTTT
TRBJ2-7	TRBD1	-	TRBV5-8	CASSPLGTVSYEQYF	TGTGCCAGCAGCCCCCTAGGGACAGTCTCCTACGAGCAGTACTTC
TRBJ2-7	-	-	TRBV5-1	CASSLDEGTYEQYF	TGCGCCAGCAGCTTGGATGAGGGAACCTACGAGCAGTACTTC
TRBJ1-2	TRBD1	once	TRBV7-2	CASSWTGGGYTF	TGTGCCAGCAGCTGGACAGGGGGCGGCTACACCTTC
TRBJ2-2	-	-	TRBV6-6	CASSENSGELFF	TGTGCCAGCAGCGAGAACTCCGGGGAGCTGTTTTTT
TRBJ2-2	-	-	TRBV4-1	CASSQGPGGPNTGELFF	TGCGCCAGCAGCCAAGGACCCGGGGGCCCGAACACCGGGGAGCTGTTTTTT
TRBJ1-1	-	-	TRBV11-2	CASSLNPGDIEAFF	TGTGCCAGCAGCTTAAATCCAGGGGACATTGAAGCTTTCTTT
TRBJ1-1	-	once	TRBV28	CASSPLAAGVVNTEAFF	TGTGCCAGCAGCCCCCTAGCGGCAGGGGTGGTTAACACTGAAGCTTTCTTT
TRBJ2-5	-	-	TRBV7-2	CASSFPPEETQYF	TGTGCCAGCAGCTTCCCCCCCGAGGAGACCCAGTACTTC
TRBJ2-7	-	-	TRBV4-1	CASSQGSALPGEQYF	TGCGCCAGCAGCCAAGGATCAGCCCTCCCGGGGGAGCAGTACTTC
TRBJ1-1	-	-	TRBV5-1	CASSGSNEAFF	TGCGCCAGCAGCGGTTCCAATGAAGCTTTCTTT
TRBJ1-2	TRBD1	-	TRBV27	CASSWTGKSSYTF	TGTGCCAGCAGTTGGACAGGGAAATCTAGCTACACCTTC
TRBJ1-5	TRBD1	-	TRBV9	CASSETGGGQPQHF	TGTGCCAGCAGCGAGACAGGGGGCGGGCAGCCCCAGCATTTT
TRBJ1-2	-	-	TRBV4-3	CASSQGRGVDLYGYTF	TGCGCCAGCAGCCAAGGGAGAGGGGTGGACCTCTATGGCTACACCTTC
TRBJ2-1	TRBD2	-	TRBV6-5	CASSYSRGDEQFF	TGTGCCAGCAGTTACTCTCGGGGGGATGAGCAGTTCTTC
TRBJ2-7	TRBD1	-	TRBV29-1	CSVYRDSSYEQYF	TGCAGCGTGTACAGGGACAGCTCCTACGAGCAGTACTTC
TRBJ2-7	-	-	TRBV5-1	CASSLAGQSYEQYF	TGCGCCAGCAGCTTGGCCGGGCAGTCCTACGAGCAGTACTTC
TRBJ2-7	-	-	TRBV6-1	CASSEVVVAEEQYF	TGTGCCAGCAGTGAAGTTGTCGTAGCAGAAGAGCAGTACTTC
TRBJ2-6	-	-	TRBV18	CASSNQLDILQSRANVLTF	TGTGCCAGCTCAAACCAATTGGACATTTTACAAAGTCGGGCCAACGTCCTGACTTTC
TRBJ1-6	-	-	TRBV10-1	CASKEADNSPLHF	TGCGCCAGCAAGGAGGCAGACAATTCACCCCTCCACTTT
TRBJ2-1	TRBD2	-	TRBV7-9	CASSWGLAWQFF	TGTGCCAGCAGCTGGGGACTAGCGTGGCAGTTCTTC
TRBJ1-1	-	-	TRBV27	CASSLIARYGAEAFF	TGTGCCAGCAGTCTAATCGCGAGGTACGGAGCTGAAGCTTTCTTT